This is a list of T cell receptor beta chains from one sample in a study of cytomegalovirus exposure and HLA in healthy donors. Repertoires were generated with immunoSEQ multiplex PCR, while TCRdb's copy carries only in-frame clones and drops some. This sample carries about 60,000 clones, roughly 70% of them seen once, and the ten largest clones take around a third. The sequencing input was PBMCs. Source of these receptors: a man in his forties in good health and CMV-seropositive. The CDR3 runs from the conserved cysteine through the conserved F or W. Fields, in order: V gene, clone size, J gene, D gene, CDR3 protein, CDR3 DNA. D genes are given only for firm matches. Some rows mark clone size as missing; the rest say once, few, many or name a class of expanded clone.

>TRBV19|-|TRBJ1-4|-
CASSLYPSGVSEKLFF
TGTGCCAGTAGTCTCTACCCGTCGGGTGTGAGCGAAAAACTGTTTTTT
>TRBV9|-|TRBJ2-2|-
CASSVGSVRGELFF
TGTGCCAGCAGCGTAGGTAGCGTTCGTGGGGAGCTGTTTTTT
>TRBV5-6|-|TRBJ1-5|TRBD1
CASSPGQGDRPQHF
TGTGCCAGCAGCCCCGGACAGGGCGATCGCCCCCAGCATTTT
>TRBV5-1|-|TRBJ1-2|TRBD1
CASSLTGGGYTF
TGCGCCAGCAGCCTGACAGGGGGCGGCTACACCTTC
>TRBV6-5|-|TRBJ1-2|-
CASSIDRGGYTF
TGTGCCAGCAGCATAGACAGAGGTGGCTACACCTTC
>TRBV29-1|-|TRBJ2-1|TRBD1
CSAQGTGANNEQFF
TGCAGCGCCCAGGGGACAGGGGCCAACAATGAGCAGTTCTTC
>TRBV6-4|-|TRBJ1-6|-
CASSDREGFVSPLHF
TGTGCCAGCAGTGACAGAGAGGGATTCGTTTCACCCCTCCACTTT
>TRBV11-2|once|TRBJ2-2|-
CASGLDSELNTGELFF
TGTGCCAGCGGCTTAGATTCGGAGCTTAACACCGGGGAGCTGTTTTTT
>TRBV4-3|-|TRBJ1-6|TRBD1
CASSQGTGEYNSPLHF
TGCGCCAGCAGCCAAGGGACAGGGGAGTATAATTCACCCCTCCACTTT
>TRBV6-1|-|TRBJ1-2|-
CASSSVGREDGYTF
TGTGCCAGCAGTTCCGTCGGCAGGGAAGATGGCTACACCTTC
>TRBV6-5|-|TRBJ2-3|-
CASRGHSTDTQYF
TGTGCCAGCAGGGGGCACTCCACAGATACGCAGTATTTT
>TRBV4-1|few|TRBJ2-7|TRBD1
CASSKQGDQYEQYF
TGCGCCAGCAGCAAACAGGGGGACCAATACGAGCAGTACTTC
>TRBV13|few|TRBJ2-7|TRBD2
CASSPGLAVTYEQYF
TGTGCCAGCAGCCCGGGACTAGCGGTGACCTACGAGCAGTACTTC
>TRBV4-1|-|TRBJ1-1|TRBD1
CASSQGQGGNTEAFF
TGCGCCAGCAGCCAAGGACAGGGGGGGAACACTGAAGCTTTCTTT
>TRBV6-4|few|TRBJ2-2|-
CASSRSGTGELFF
TGTGCCAGCAGCCGTTCAGGGACCGGGGAGCTGTTTTTT
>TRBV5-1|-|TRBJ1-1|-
CASSWNRVAGDTEAFF
TGCGCCAGCAGCTGGAACAGGGTGGCGGGGGACACTGAAGCTTTCTTT
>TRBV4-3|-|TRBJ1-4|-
CASSQDLWTARREKLFF
TGCGCCAGCAGCCAAGATCTCTGGACAGCTCGCCGGGAAAAACTGTTTTTT
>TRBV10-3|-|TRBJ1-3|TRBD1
CAPTGRDRGCQGSGNTIYF
TGTGCCCCCACCGGCCGGGACAGGGGGTGCCAAGGCTCTGGAAACACCATATATTTT
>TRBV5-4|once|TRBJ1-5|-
CASSSGGGGNQPQHF
TGTGCCAGCAGCTCCGGAGGAGGGGGCAATCAGCCCCAGCATTTT
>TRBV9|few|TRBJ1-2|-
CASSDRGSYGYTF
TGTGCCAGCAGCGATAGGGGAAGCTATGGCTACACCTTC
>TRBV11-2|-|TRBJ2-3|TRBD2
CASSLPLAGADTQYF
TGTGCCAGCAGCTTGCCACTAGCGGGGGCAGATACGCAGTATTTT
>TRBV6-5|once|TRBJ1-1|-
CASSGAQGASEAFF
TGTGCCAGCAGTGGGGCGCAGGGCGCCTCTGAAGCTTTCTTT
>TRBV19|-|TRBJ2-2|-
CASSVTGSTGELFF
TGTGCCAGTAGTGTTACAGGGAGTACCGGGGAGCTGTTTTTT
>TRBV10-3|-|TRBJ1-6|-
CATRLGTDNSPLHF
TGTGCCACCCGGTTGGGGACTGATAATTCACCCCTCCACTTT
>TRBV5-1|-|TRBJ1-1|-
CASSLDGKGTEAFF
TGCGCCAGCAGCTTGGATGGGAAGGGGACTGAAGCTTTCTTT
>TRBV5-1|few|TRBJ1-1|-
CASSWGPGGNTEAFF
TGCGCCAGCAGCTGGGGGCCGGGGGGAAACACTGAAGCTTTCTTT
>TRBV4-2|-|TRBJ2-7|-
CASSQDPGGTTYEQYF
TGTGCCAGCAGCCAAGATCCGGGGGGCACTACCTACGAGCAGTACTTC
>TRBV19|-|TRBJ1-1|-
CASSSVRDMNTEAFF
TGTGCCAGTAGTTCCGTCAGGGATATGAACACTGAAGCTTTCTTT
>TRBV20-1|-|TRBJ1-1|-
CSVRDTEAFF
TGCAGTGTCAGGGACACTGAAGCTTTCTTT
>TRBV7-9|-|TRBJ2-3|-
CASSFGQIRTDTQYF
TGTGCCAGCAGCTTCGGTCAGATCAGGACAGATACGCAGTATTTT
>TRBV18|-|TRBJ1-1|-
CASSPRGRENTEAFF
TGTGCCAGCTCACCCCGAGGACGGGAAAACACTGAAGCTTTCTTT
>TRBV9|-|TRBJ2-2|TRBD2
CASSVEAGENTGELFF
TGTGCCAGCAGCGTAGAAGCGGGGGAGAACACCGGGGAGCTGTTTTTT
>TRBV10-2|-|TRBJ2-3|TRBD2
CASGVAGATQYF
TGCGCCTCCGGGGTAGCGGGGGCTACGCAGTATTTT
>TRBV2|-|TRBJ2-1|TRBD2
CASSDPGGEQFF
TGTGCCAGCAGTGACCCGGGGGGTGAGCAGTTCTTC
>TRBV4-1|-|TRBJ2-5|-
CASSQGGETQYF
TGCGCCAGCAGCCAAGGCGGAGAGACCCAGTACTTC
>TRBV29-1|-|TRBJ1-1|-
CSVLTGNTEAFF
TGCAGCGTTCTAACAGGGAACACTGAAGCTTTCTTT
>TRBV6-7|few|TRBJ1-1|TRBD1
CASSRTGVEAFF
TGTGCCAGCAGTCGGACAGGTGTAGAAGCTTTCTTT
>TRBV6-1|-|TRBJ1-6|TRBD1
CASSGWDRGFPPLHF
TGTGCCAGCAGTGGATGGGACAGGGGATTTCCACCCCTCCACTTT